This is a list of T cell receptor beta chains from one sample in a study of cytomegalovirus exposure and HLA in healthy donors. The method was immunoSEQ multiplex PCR; TCRdb's version includes in-frame clones alone and lacks a portion of them. The data show around 160,000 clones, roughly 65% seen once. The sequenced sample was PBMCs. The receptors come from a woman aged 18-29 years in good health and CMV-seropositive. Both conserved end residues are part of each CDR3. Fields, in order: V gene, J gene, clone size, D gene, CDR3 protein, CDR3 DNA. The D gene is left open where the match is weak. Size tells how often a clone was seen (once, few, many) or the class of an expanded clone, and some rows leave it out.

TRBV7-9	TRBJ1-5	NA	TRBD1	CASSSNNRGNNQPQHF	TGTGCCAGCAGCTCAAATAACAGGGGGAACAATCAGCCCCAGCATTTT
TRBV18	TRBJ2-4	NA	TRBD1	CASSPIDRENIQYF	TGTGCCAGCTCACCAATTGACAGGGAAAACATTCAGTACTTC
TRBV27	TRBJ1-1	NA	NA	CASSKNFEGNTEAFF	TGTGCCAGCAGTAAAAACTTTGAGGGGAACACTGAAGCTTTCTTT
TRBV30	TRBJ1-5	NA	TRBD1	CAWNPGGTGNQPQHF	TGTGCCTGGAATCCAGGGGGGACAGGGAATCAGCCCCAGCATTTT
TRBV7-2	TRBJ2-7	few	NA	CASSFRTTGLTLSYEQYF	TGTGCCAGCAGCTTCCGGACTACTGGGCTAACTCTCTCCTACGAGCAGTACTTC
TRBV7-2	TRBJ1-5	NA	NA	CASSGNYNQPQHF	TGTGCCAGCTCGGGGAACTACAATCAGCCCCAGCATTTT
TRBV28	TRBJ1-1	NA	NA	CASSGDINGNTEAFF	TGTGCCAGCAGCGGGGATATCAACGGGAACACTGAAGCTTTCTTT
TRBV15	TRBJ2-2	few	NA	CATSNSRITRGELFF	TGTGCCACCAGCAATAGTCGAATCACTCGCGGGGAGCTGTTTTTT
TRBV5-6	TRBJ1-4	few	NA	CASSLGETNEKLFF	TGTGCCAGCAGCTTGGGAGAAACTAATGAAAAACTGTTTTTT
TRBV15	TRBJ1-4	once	NA	CATSRPAGEKLFF	TGTGCCACCAGCAGACCTGCGGGCGAAAAACTGTTTTTT
TRBV7-2	TRBJ1-4	few	TRBD1	CASSLRQGNEKLFF	TGTGCCAGCAGCTTGAGACAGGGAAACGAAAAACTGTTTTTT
TRBV5-5	TRBJ1-2	few	NA	CASRRGTLGYTF	TGTGCCAGCCGTCGGGGAACCCTTGGCTACACCTTC
TRBV5-8	TRBJ1-3	once	TRBD1	CASSSIDRGPGNTIYF	TGTGCCAGCAGCTCGATAGACAGGGGACCTGGAAACACCATATATTTT
TRBV29-1	TRBJ2-3	NA	TRBD2	CSVDGRAILDPDTQYF	TGCAGCGTTGACGGGAGGGCCATACTGGATCCAGATACGCAGTATTTT
TRBV9	TRBJ2-5	NA	NA	CASTPGTGWETQYF	TGTGCCAGCACCCCCGGAACGGGGTGGGAGACCCAGTACTTC
TRBV12-5	TRBJ2-1	NA	NA	CASGPDTYNEQFF	TGTGCTAGTGGTCCGGACACTTACAATGAGCAGTTCTTC
TRBV19	TRBJ1-3	NA	NA	CASSIAVYPGNTIYF	TGTGCCAGTAGTATCGCGGTCTACCCTGGAAACACCATATATTTT
TRBV6-5	TRBJ2-5	NA	TRBD2	CASRVEGLVGTQYF	TGTGCCAGCAGGGTGGAGGGACTAGTGGGGACCCAGTACTTC
TRBV10-3	TRBJ1-4	NA	TRBD1	CAISRGQGADEKLFF	TGTGCCATCAGCCGAGGACAGGGGGCGGATGAAAAACTGTTTTTT
TRBV7-3	TRBJ2-6	NA	TRBD2	CASSSRVSSGGPGANVLTF	TGTGCCAGCAGCTCGAGAGTATCTAGCGGGGGGCCTGGGGCCAACGTCCTGACTTTC
TRBV28	TRBJ2-3	NA	TRBD1	CASSTRTGRSTDTQYF	TGTGCCAGCAGCACCCGGACAGGCCGTAGCACAGATACGCAGTATTTT
TRBV1	TRBJ2-7	NA	NA	CTSGGASGRLFSYEQYF	TGCACCAGTGGCGGGGCTAGCGGGAGACTTTTCTCCTACGAGCAGTACTTC
TRBV27	TRBJ1-2	NA	NA	CASSLFAGGGYGYTF	TGTGCCAGCAGTTTATTCGCTGGGGGCGGCTATGGCTACACCTTC
TRBV9	TRBJ2-3	NA	NA	CASSAFGTDTQYF	TGTGCCAGCAGCGCCTTTGGCACAGATACGCAGTATTTT
TRBV7-2	TRBJ1-2	NA	TRBD1	CASSLSPTGADYGYTF	TGTGCCAGCAGCTTATCTCCGACAGGGGCGGACTATGGCTACACCTTC
TRBV27	TRBJ2-6	NA	NA	CASKNTGANVLTF	TGTGCCAGCAAAAATACTGGGGCCAACGTCCTGACTTTC
TRBV27	TRBJ2-7	NA	TRBD2	CATAWTSGYEQYF	TGTGCCACCGCTTGGACTAGCGGCTACGAGCAGTACTTC
TRBV7-9	TRBJ2-1	NA	TRBD1	CASSPTSILLGQWNEQFF	TGTGCCAGCAGCCCAACATCAATCTTGTTGGGACAGTGGAATGAGCAGTTCTTC
TRBV5-4	TRBJ1-1	NA	NA	CASSLVASAVGTEAFF	TGTGCCAGCAGCTTGGTGGCCTCCGCGGTTGGCACTGAAGCTTTCTTT